Below, one T cell receptor beta chain is given with its context. Its antigen is not identified. These data are taken from a study of early T cells in non-severe SARS-CoV-2 infection. General study findings and limits: Missing private and CD4 specificities, VDJdb matching favored anti-spike CD8 responses.

Each cDNA molecule carried a unique molecular identifier. TCRdb reanalysed the 5' RACE reads using MiXCR and keeps one entry per CDR3 protein. The table includes 65,000 to 70,000 distinct CDR3 sequences, 11% detected once. The CDR3 is 12 residues long. V was clipped by 3 bases and J by 6 bases, with 6 bases between them. Looked up from germline, CDR1 is SEHNR and CDR2 is FQNEAQ (reference sequence). The receptor was derived from an adult who was a healthcare worker with PCR-confirmed SARS-CoV-2 infection or an uninfected control (not recorded which). The V call is TRBV7-9, the J call TRBJ1-5, with a tentative D call TRBD1 (5 bases). Sequenced sample: whole blood. The CDR3: CASSFGGQPQHF. In nucleotides, the CDR3 is TGTGCCAGCAGCTTCGGGGGTCAGCCCCAGCATTTT.